Only a few counts were recorded for the clone carrying this T cell receptor (beta chain). The data were obtained in a study of identical twins' blood T cells. Across the whole study: Roughly six alpha and about 6 beta libraries together yielded tens of millions of reads.

Each CDR3 protein is one row after TCRdb ran MiXCR on the 5' RACE reads. In the table there are 350,000 to 400,000 distinct CDR3 sequences, roughly 28% of which are singletons. Sequenced sample: PBMCs. The sequence derives from a woman aged 18 to 55 in good health.

CDR3 nucleotides: TGTGCCAGCTCACCTTCGAGACTAGTGAACACCGGGGAGCTGTTTTTT. Its protein product is CASSPSRLVNTGELFF. J is TRBJ2-2 and V is TRBV18; D perhaps matches TRBD2 (6 bases). The CDR3 has 16 amino acids. Trimming removed 3 bases at V and 1 base at J, with 12 bases between. Germline loops: CDR1 KGHSH, CDR2 LQKENI. The full variable domain, rest sourced from reference TRBV18 and TRBJ2-2, is NAGVMQNPRHLVRRRGQEARLRCSPMKGHSHVYWYRQLPEEGLKFMVYLQKENIIDESGMPKERFSAEFPKEGPSILRIQQVVRGDSAAYFCASSPSRLVNTGELFFGEGSRLTVL.